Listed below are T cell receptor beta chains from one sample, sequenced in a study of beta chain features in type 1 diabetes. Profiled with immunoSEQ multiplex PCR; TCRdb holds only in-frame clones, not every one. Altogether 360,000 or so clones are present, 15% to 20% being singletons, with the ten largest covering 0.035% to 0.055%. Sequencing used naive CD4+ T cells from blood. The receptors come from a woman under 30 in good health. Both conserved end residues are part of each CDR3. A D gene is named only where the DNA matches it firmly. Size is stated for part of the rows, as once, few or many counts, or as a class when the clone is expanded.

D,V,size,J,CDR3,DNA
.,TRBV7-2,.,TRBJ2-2,CASSLDDRFLNTGELFF,TGTGCCAGCAGCTTAGATGACAGGTTCTTGAACACCGGGGAGCTGTTTTTT
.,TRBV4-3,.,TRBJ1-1,CASSQDKVWDTEAFF,TGCGCCAGCAGCCAGGACAAGGTTTGGGACACTGAAGCTTTCTTT
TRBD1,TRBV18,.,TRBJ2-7,CASSPGQGAYEQYF,TGTGCCAGCTCACCAGGACAGGGGGCCTACGAGCAGTACTTC
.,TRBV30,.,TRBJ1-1,CAWSVGRDTEAFF,TGTGCCTGGAGTGTTGGCAGGGACACTGAAGCTTTCTTT
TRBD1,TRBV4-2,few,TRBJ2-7,CASSQVGDRAREQYF,TGTGCCAGCAGCCAAGTAGGGGACAGGGCTCGCGAGCAGTACTTC
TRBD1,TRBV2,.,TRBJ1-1,CASGGTGGTEAFF,TGTGCCAGTGGAGGGACAGGGGGGACTGAAGCTTTCTTT
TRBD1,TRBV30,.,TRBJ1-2,CAWSVRGGGYGYTF,TGTGCCTGGAGTGTTCGAGGGGGCGGCTATGGCTACACCTTC
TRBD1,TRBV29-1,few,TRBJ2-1,CSVEHPDRGSYNEQFF,TGCAGCGTTGAACACCCTGACAGGGGTTCCTACAATGAGCAGTTCTTC
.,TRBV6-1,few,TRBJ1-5,CASSQGRYQPQHF,TGTGCCAGCAGCCAAGGCAGGTATCAGCCCCAGCATTTT
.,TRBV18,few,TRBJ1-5,CASSRTAPSDSNQPQHF,TGTGCCAGCTCACGGACAGCTCCATCCGATAGCAATCAGCCCCAGCATTTT
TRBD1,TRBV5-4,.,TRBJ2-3,CASSRTGYGPDTQYF,TGTGCCAGCAGCCGGACAGGGTATGGGCCAGATACGCAGTATTTT
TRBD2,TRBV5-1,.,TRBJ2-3,CASSQMGLALTDTQYF,TGCGCCAGCAGCCAAATGGGACTAGCGCTCACAGATACGCAGTATTTT
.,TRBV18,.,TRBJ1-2,CASSPGQTNYGYTF,TGTGCCAGCTCACCAGGGCAAACGAACTATGGCTACACCTTC
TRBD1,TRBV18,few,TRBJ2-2,CASSHSRGTGSTGELFF,TGTGCCAGCTCACACTCCCGGGGGACAGGGAGCACCGGGGAGCTGTTTTTT
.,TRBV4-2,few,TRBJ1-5,CASSQDRGPYSNQPQHF,TGTGCCAGCAGCCAAGATAGAGGCCCCTATAGCAATCAGCCCCAGCATTTT
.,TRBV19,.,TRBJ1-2,CASSIPRGFGYTF,TGTGCCAGTAGTATCCCCAGGGGTTTCGGCTACACCTTC
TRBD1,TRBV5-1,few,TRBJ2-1,CASSFRTGGYNEQFF,TGCGCCAGCAGCTTTAGGACAGGGGGCTACAATGAGCAGTTCTTC
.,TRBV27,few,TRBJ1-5,CASATDGWQPQHF,TGTGCCAGCGCTACAGATGGCTGGCAGCCCCAGCATTTT
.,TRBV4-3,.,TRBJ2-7,CASSQGVSDKFYEQYF,TGCGCCAGCAGCCAAGGGGTATCGGACAAATTCTACGAGCAGTACTTC
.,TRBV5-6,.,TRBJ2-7,CASSLSGISYEQYF,TGTGCCAGCAGCTTGTCCGGGATCAGCTACGAGCAGTACTTC
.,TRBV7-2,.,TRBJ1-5,CASSTREGQPQHF,TGTGCCAGCAGCACCAGAGAGGGTCAGCCCCAGCATTTT
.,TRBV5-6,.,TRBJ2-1,CASGGDWYNEQFF,TGTGCCAGCGGAGGGGATTGGTACAATGAGCAGTTCTTC
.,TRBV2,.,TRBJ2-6,CASSKEYFSGANVLTF,TGTGCCAGCAGCAAAGAGTACTTCTCTGGGGCCAACGTCCTGACTTTC
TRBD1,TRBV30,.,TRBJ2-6,CAWRGQGAGGANVLTF,TGTGCCTGGAGAGGACAGGGGGCGGGTGGGGCCAACGTCCTGACTTTC